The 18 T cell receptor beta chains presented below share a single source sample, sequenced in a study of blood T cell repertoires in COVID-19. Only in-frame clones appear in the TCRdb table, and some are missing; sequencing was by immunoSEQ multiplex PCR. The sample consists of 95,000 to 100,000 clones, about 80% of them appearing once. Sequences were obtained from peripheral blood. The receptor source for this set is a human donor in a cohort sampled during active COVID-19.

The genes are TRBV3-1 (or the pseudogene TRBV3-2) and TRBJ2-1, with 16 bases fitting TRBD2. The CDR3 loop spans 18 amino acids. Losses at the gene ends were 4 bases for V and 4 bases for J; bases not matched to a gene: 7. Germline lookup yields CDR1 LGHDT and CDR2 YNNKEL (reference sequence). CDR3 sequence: CASSPGTSGGGLYNEQFF. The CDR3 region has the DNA TGTGCCAGCAGCCCGGGGACTAGCGGGGGGGGACTATACAATGAGCAGTTCTTC.

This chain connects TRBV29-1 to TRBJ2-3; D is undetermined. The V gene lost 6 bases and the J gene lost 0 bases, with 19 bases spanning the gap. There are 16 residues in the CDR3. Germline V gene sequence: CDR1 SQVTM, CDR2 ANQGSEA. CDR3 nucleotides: TGCAGCGTGGCCCCTGCCAGTCAAAGTAGCACAGATACGCAGTATTTT. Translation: CSVAPASQSSTDTQYF.

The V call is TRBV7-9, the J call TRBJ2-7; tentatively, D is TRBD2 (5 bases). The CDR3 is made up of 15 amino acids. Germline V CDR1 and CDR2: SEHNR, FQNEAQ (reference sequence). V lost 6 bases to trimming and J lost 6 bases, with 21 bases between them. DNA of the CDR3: TGTGCCAGCAGTTACCTTATCGAAGCCGAGGGCGAGCAGTACTTC. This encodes CASSYLIEAEGEQYF.

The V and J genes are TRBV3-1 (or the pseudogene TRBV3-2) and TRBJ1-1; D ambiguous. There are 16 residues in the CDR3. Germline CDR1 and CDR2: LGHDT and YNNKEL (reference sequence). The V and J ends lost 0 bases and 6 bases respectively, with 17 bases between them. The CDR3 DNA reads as TGTGCCAGCAGCCAAGATAGATACGGTCCCTTCGCTGAAGCTTTCTTT. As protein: CASSQDRYGPFAEAFF.

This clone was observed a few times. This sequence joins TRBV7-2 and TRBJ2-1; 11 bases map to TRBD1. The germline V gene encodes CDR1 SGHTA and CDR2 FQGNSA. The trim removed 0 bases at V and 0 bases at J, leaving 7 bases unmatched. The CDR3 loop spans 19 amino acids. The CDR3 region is CASSLAGQGGFGSYNEQFF. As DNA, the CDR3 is TGTGCCAGCAGCTTAGCGGGACAGGGGGGTTTTGGCTCCTACAATGAGCAGTTCTTC.

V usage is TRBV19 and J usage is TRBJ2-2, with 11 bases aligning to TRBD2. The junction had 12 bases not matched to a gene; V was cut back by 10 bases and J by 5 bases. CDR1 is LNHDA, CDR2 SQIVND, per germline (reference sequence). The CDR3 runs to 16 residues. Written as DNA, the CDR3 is TGTGCCACCAGGGGCCTACTAGCGGGAGATACCGGGGAGCTGTTTTTT. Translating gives CATRGLLAGDTGELFF.

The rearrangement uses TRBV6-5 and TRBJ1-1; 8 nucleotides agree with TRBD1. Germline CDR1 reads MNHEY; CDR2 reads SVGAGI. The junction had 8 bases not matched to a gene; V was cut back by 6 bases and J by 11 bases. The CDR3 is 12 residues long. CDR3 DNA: TGTGCCAGCAGACGGACAGGGTTGGGGGCTTTCTTT. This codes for CASRRTGLGAFF.

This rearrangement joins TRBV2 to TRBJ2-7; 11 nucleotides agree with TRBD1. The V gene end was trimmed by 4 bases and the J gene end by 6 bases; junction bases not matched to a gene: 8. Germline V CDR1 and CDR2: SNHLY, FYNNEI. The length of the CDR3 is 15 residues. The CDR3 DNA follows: TGTGCCAGCAGTGCATTTGGACAGGGGGCATCCGAGCAGTACTTC. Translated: CASSAFGQGASEQYF.

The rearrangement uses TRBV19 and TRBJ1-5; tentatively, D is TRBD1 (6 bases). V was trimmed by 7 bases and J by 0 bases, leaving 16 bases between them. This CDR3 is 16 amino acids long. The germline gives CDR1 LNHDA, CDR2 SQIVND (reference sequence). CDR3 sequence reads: CASNNRVPYSNQPQHF. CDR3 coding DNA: TGTGCCAGTAATAACAGGGTCCCCTATAGCAATCAGCCCCAGCATTTT.

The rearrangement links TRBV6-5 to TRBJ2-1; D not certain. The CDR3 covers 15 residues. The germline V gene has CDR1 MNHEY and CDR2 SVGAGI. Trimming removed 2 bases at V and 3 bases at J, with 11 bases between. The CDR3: CASSYGQPIYNEQFF. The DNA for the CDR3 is TGTGCCAGCAGTTACGGGCAGCCGATCTACAATGAGCAGTTCTTC.

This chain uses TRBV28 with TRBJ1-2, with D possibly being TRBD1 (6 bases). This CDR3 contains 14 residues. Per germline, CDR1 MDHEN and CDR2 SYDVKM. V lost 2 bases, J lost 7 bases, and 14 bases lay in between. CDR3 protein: CASSLGGARGGYTF. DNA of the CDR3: TGTGCCAGCAGTTTAGGGGGGGCTCGAGGTGGCTACACCTTC.

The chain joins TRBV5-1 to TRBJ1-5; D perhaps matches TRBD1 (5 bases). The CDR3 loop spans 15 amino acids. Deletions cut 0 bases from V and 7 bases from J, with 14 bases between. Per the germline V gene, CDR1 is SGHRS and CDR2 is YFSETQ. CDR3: CASSLAGGKSQPQHF. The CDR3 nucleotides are TGCGCCAGCAGCTTGGCCGGGGGGAAGAGCCAGCCCCAGCATTTT.

CDR3 protein: CASSVGRESRSAGNTIYF. CDR3 nucleotide sequence: TGTGCCAGCAGCGTAGGACGGGAGAGCAGATCCGCTGGAAACACCATATATTTT. The gene calls are TRBV9 and TRBJ1-3; D unclear. Germline CDR1 reads SGDLS; CDR2 reads YYNGEE. CDR3 size: 18 residues. V shed 0 bases and J shed 2 bases, with 18 bases lying between them.

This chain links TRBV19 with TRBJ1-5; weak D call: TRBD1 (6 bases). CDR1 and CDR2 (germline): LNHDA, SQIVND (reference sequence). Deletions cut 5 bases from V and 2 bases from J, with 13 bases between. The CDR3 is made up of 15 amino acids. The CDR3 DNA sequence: TGTGCCAGTAGTCCGGACAGTCGGGGCAATCAGCCCCAGCATTTT. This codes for CASSPDSRGNQPQHF.

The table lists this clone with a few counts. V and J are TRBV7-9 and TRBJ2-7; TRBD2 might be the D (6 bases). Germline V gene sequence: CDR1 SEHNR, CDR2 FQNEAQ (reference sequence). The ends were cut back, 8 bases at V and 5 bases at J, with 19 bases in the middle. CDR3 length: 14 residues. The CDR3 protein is CASSPGTQDHEQYF. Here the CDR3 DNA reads TGTGCCAGCTCCCCCGGGACTCAAGACCACGAGCAGTACTTC.

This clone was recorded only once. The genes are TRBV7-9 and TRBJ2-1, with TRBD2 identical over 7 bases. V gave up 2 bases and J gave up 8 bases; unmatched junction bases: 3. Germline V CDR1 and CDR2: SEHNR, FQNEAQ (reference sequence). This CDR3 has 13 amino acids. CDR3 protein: CASSLTSVDEQFF. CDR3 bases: TGTGCCAGCAGCTTAACTAGCGTGGATGAGCAGTTCTTC. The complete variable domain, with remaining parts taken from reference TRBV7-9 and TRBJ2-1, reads DTGVSQNPRHKITKRGQNVTFRCDPISEHNRLYWYRQTLGQGPEFLTYFQNEAQLEKSRLLSDRFSAERPKGSFSTLEIQRTEQGDSAMYLCASSLTSVDEQFFGPGTRLTVL.

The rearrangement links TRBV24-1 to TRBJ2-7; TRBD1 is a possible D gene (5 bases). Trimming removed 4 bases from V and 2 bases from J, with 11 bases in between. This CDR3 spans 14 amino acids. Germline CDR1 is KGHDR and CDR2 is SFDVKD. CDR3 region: CATSEGHLPYEQYF. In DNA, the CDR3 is TGTGCCACCAGTGAAGGACACCTTCCCTACGAGCAGTACTTC.

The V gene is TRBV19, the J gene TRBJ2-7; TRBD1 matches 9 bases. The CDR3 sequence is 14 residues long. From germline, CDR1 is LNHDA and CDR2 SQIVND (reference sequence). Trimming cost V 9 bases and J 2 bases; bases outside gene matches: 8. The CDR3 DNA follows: TGTGCCAGCTCAGACAGGGGGGGAACCTACGAGCAGTACTTC. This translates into CASSDRGGTYEQYF. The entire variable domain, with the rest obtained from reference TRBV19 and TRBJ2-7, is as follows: DGGITQSPKYLFRKEGQNVTLSCEQNLNHDAMYWYRQDPGQGLRLIYYSQIVNDFQKGDIAEGYSVSREKKESFPLTVTSAQKNPTAFYLCASSDRGGTYEQYFGPGTRLTVT.